The sequence of this TCR beta chain was determined in a study of OX40 agonist ivuxolimab in advanced cancers. Study details: The mean age was approximately 60 years, ranging from 23 to 79, with around four fifths of participants male.

Broader study findings: Among T cells, CD8+ cells averaged more expanded clones than CD4+ cells. The authors also found low normalized T-cell clonal expansion in some nonresponders.

Autoimmune disease history or systemic immunosuppression led to patients being barred. For this clone: Its specificity is not known.

TCRdb's table, derived via immunoSEQ multiplex PCR, lists solely in-frame clones and lacks some. The sample yields roughly 53,000 clones, roughly 80% seen once. The starting material was CD4+ or CD8+ T cells sorted from blood, obtained in a trial of the OX40 agonist ivuxolimab. This TCR derives from an adult with an advanced solid tumor such as melanoma, head and neck, liver or kidney cancer.

DNA of the CDR3: TGCAGCGTCAGTTCGGGACAGCCAGATACGCAGTATTTT. Translated, it gives CSVSSGQPDTQYF. The chain carries TRBV29-1 and TRBJ2-3; 7 nucleotides line up with TRBD1. J gave up 4 bases and V 6 bases, and 7 bases lay outside the gene matches. The germline V gene has CDR1 SQVTM and CDR2 ANQGSEA. CDR3 size: 13 residues.